The subject of this entry is one T cell receptor (beta chain). These data are taken from a study of OX40 agonist ivuxolimab in advanced cancers. The CDR3 totals 16 residues. V shed 0 bases and J shed 2 bases, with 13 bases lying between them. Germline V CDR1 and CDR2: MNHEY, SVGAGI. Profiling relied on immunoSEQ multiplex PCR, and the TCRdb table lists in-frame clones only, not all of them. The profile shows nearly 95,000 clones, roughly 94% of them singletons. This TCR came from an adult with an advanced solid tumor such as melanoma, head and neck, liver or kidney cancer. The V gene is TRBV6-5, the J gene TRBJ1-1; D might be TRBD1 (5 bases). The sample here was CD4+ or CD8+ T cells sorted from blood, taken in a trial of the OX40 agonist ivuxolimab. The CDR3 spells CASSYSRGPGNTEAFF. The CDR3 coding sequence is TGTGCCAGCAGTTACTCGAGGGGTCCAGGAAACACTGAAGCTTTCTTT.